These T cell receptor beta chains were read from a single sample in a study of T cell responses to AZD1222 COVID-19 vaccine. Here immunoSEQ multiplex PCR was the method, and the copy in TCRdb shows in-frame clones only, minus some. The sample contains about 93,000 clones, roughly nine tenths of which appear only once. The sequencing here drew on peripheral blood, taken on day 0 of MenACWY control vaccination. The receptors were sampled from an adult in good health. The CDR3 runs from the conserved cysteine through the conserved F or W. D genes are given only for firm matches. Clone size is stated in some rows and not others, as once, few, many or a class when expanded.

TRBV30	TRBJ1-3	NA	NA	TGTGCCTGGAGTGTTGAGGGCCGTATCTCTGGAAACACCATATATTTT	CAWSVEGRISGNTIYF
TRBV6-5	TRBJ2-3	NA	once	TGTGCCAGCAGCCAAATGAGGCGGCCGTTGACGCAGTATTTT	CASSQMRRPLTQYF
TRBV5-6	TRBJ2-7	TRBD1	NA	TGTGCCAGCAGCGTGAAGACAGGGGAGACCTACGAGCAGTACTTC	CASSVKTGETYEQYF
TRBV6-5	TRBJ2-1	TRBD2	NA	TGTGCCAGCAGTTACTCGGGCGGGGGGGCGTGGAATGAGCAGTTCTTC	CASSYSGGGAWNEQFF
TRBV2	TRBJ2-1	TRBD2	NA	TGTGCCAGCAGTGAACTCGGACTAGCGGGGGGGGAGCAGTTCTTC	CASSELGLAGGEQFF
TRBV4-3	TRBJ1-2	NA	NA	TGCGCCAGCAGCCGGGACAATGGATATGGCTACACCTTC	CASSRDNGYGYTF
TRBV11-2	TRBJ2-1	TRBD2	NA	TGTGCCAGCAGCTTTCGGCAGGGAGGGGTCAATGAGCAGTTCTTC	CASSFRQGGVNEQFF
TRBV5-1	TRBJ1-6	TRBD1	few	TGCGCCAGCAGCCTCTCACCCGCGGGACAGGGAAATTCACCCCTCCACTTT	CASSLSPAGQGNSPLHF
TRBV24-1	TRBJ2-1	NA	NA	TGTGCCACCGGAAGTGGGGGGGGGCCCTACAATGAGCAGTTCTTC	CATGSGGGPYNEQFF
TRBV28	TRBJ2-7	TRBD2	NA	TGTGCCAGCATAGGGACTAGCTACGAGCAGTACTTC	CASIGTSYEQYF
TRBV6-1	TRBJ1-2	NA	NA	TGTGCCAGCAGTGATCCTGGCAGACGGGTTACAGCTAACTATGGCTACACCTTC	CASSDPGRRVTANYGYTF
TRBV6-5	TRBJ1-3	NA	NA	TGTGCCAGCAGTTACGCAGGGACTGGAAACACCATATATTTT	CASSYAGTGNTIYF
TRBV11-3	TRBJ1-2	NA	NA	TGTGCCAGCAGCTTAGGAACCGGGGACTATGGCTACACCTTC	CASSLGTGDYGYTF
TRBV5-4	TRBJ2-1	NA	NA	TGTGCCAGCAGCTTGGACGGGGGTCTAAAGTTCTTC	CASSLDGGLKFF
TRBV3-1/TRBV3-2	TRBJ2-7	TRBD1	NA	TGTGCCAGCAGCGAGACAGGGTCCTACGAGCAGTACTTC	CASSETGSYEQYF
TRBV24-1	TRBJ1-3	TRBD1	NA	TGTGCCCTAAGGACAGGGGGTGGTGGAAACACCATATATTTT	CALRTGGGGNTIYF
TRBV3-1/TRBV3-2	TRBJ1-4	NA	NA	TGTGCCAGCAGTCCATTGGGGGGGAACGAAAAACTGTTTTTT	CASSPLGGNEKLFF
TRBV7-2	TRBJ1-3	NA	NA	TGTGCCAGCAGCCAGGGCCTCCCGGGGAACACCATATATTTT	CASSQGLPGNTIYF
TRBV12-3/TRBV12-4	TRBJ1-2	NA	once	TGTGCCAGCAGTTTGTCCAGTGCCTATGGCTACACCTTC	CASSLSSAYGYTF